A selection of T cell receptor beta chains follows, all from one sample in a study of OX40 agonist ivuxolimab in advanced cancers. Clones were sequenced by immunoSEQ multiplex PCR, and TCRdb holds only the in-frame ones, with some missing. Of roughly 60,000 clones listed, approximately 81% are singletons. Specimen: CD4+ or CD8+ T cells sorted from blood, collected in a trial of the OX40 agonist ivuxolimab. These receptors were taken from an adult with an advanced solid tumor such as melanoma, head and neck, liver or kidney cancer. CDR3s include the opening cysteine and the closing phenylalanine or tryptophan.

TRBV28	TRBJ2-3	CASSLLGAADPSTDTQYF
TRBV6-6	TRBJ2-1	CASSYFESSYNEQFF
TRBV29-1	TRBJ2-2	CSVGGTGELFF
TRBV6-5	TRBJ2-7	CASSYLGNGEQYF
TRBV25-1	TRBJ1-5	CASSAMGDQPQHF
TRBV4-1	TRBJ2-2	CASSQDLRRTSGNTGELFF
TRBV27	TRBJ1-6	CASSLTGARSSYNSPLHF
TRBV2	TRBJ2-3	CASSILGGTDTQYF
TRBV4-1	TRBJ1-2	CASSHSLQADYGYTF
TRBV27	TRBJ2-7	CASDYEQYF
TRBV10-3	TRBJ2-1	CAISVDRTSVNEQFF
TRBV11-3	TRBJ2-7	CASSSGLGEQYF
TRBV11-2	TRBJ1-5	CASSLEGQVHQPQHF
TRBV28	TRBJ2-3	CASSSGGAADTQYF
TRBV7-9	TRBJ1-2	CASSFGAGAENYGYTF
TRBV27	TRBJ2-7	CASSPGQPLNSYEQYF
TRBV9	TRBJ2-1	CASSVAGGAGGSYNEQFF
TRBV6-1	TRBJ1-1	CASSGQSSMNTEAFF
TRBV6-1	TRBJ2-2	CASIRARRTGELFF
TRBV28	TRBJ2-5	CASSQGQGAGQETQYF
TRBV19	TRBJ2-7	CASSIRTGAGASYEQYF
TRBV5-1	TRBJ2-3	CASSSNDGVNTQYF
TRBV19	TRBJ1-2	CASSMGARGYTF
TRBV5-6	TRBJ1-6	CASSLVIYNSPLHF
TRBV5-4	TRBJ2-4	CASSSPGTAKNIQYF
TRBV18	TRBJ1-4	CASSPGQGEWSGKLFF
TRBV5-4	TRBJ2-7	CASSLGYEQYF
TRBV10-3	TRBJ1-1	CAISGGQGSTEAFF
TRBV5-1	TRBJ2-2	CASSEVGQPFAGELFF
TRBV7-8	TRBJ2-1	CASSAPDRGYNNEQFF
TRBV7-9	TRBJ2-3	CASSLGAGESTDTQYF
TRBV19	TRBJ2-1	CASSGATWTSGVIYNEQFF
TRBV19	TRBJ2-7	CASSITYPYEQYF
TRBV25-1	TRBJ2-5	CASGLAGTSETQYF
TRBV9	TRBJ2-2	CASSVLDRTANTGELFF
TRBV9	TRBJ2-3	CASTPGQSTDTQYF
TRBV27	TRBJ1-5	CASSSQVYQPQHF
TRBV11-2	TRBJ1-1	CASSFSENTEAFF
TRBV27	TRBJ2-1	CASSSPGPYNEQFF
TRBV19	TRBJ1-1	CASSPLMTPNTEAFF
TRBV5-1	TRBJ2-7	CASSLTSGSSYEQYF
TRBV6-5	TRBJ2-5	CASSYSGGQLETQYF
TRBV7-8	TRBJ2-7	CASNPGGGEQYF
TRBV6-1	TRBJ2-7	CASGGQGAYEQYF
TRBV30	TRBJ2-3	CAWSWGGGDTQYF
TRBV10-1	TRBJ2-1	CASTSGPYNEQFF
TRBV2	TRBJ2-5	CASSGGPRDQETQYF
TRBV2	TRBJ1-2	CASRVDRGLDGYTF
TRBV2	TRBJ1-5	CASSEGQGNQPQHF
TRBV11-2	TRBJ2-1	CASSFNTRDEQFF
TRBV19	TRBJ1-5	CASSLGGSAQHF